The present T cell receptor beta chain was sequenced within a study of radiation and T cells in renal cell carcinoma. Study-level findings and limits: Pretreatment tumor biopsies were lacking, so baseline clonotypes are unknown. From baseline, blood top tumor clonotypes peaked at 2 weeks post-radiation.

Between the trimmed V and J ends, which lost 6 bases and 1 base, there was a span of 10 bases. The CDR3 has 13 residues. Germline lookup yields CDR1 SGHNT and CDR2 YYREEE (reference sequence). Comments on this clone: Its antigen is not known.

Time point here: blood 4 weeks post-SBRT, at nephrectomy. Sample treatment: 15 Gy SBRT to primary tumor, nephrectomy 4 weeks later. Nephrectomy followed 15 Gy stereotactic body radiation by 4 weeks. Sequencing used immunoSEQ multiplex PCR; TCRdb keeps in-frame clones, though not all of them. The table records some 150,000 clones, approximately 86% of them present only once. Specimen: blood, collected from a patient whose treatment included radiotherapy and nephrectomy. The sequence came from a woman between 45 and 60 years old with renal cell carcinoma. This chain connects TRBV5-4 to TRBJ1-2; D is perhaps TRBD1 (6 bases). CDR3: CASMNRVNYGYTF. Here the CDR3 DNA reads TGTGCCAGCATGAACAGGGTTAACTATGGCTACACCTTC. The full variable domain, with the rest looked up from reference TRBV5-4 and TRBJ1-2, is ETGVTQSPTHLIKTRGQQVTLRCSSQSGHNTVSWYQQALGQGPQFIFQYYREEENGRGNFPPRFSGLQFPNYSSELNVNALELDDSALYLCASMNRVNYGYTFGSGTRLTVV.